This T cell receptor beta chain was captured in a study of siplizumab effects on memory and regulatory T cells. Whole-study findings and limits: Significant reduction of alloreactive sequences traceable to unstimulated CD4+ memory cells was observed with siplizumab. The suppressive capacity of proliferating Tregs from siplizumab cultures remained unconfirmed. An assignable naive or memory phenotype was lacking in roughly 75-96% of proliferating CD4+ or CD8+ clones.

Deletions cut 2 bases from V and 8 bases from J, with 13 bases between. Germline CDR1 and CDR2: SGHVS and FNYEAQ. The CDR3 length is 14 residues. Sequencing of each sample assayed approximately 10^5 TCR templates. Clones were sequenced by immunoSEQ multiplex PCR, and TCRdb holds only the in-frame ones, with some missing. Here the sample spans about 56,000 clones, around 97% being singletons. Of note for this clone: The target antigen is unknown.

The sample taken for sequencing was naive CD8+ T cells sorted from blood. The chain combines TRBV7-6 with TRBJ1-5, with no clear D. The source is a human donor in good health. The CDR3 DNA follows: TGTGCCAGCAGCTTAAGGGTCAATTCGGAGCCCCAGCATTTT. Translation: CASSLRVNSEPQHF. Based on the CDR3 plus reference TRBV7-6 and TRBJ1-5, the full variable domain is GAGVSQSPRYKVTKRGQDVALRCDPISGHVSLYWYRQALGQGPEFLTYFNYEAQQDKSGLPNDRFSAERPEGSISTLTIQRTEQRDSAMYRCASSLRVNSEPQHFGDGTRLSIL.